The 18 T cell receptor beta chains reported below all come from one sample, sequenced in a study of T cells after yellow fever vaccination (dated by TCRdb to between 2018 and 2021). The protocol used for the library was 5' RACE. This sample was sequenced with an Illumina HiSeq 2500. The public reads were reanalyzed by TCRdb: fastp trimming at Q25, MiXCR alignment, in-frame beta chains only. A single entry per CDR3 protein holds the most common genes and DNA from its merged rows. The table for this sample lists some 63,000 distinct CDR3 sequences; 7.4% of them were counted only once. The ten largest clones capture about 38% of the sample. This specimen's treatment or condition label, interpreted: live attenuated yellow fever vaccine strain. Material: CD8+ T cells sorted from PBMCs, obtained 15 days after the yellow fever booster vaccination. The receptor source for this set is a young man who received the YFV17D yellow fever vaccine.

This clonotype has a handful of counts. CDR3 sequence reads: CASSNPPGTEVLAESTDTQYF. In DNA, the CDR3 is TGTGCCAGCAGCAACCCCCCCGGGACAGAGGTACTAGCGGAAAGCACAGATACGCAGTATTTT. The chain carries TRBV21-1 and TRBJ2-3; the table gives TRBD1 as D, unverified against the DNA. TRBV21-1 is a pseudogene. The CDR3 has 21 amino acids.

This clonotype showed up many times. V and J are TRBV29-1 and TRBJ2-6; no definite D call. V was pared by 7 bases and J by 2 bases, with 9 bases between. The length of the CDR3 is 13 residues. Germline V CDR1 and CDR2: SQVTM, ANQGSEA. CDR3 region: CSAQDPGANVLTF. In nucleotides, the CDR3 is TGCAGCGCGCAGGATCCTGGGGCCAACGTCCTGACTTTC.

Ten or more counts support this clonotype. The CDR3 sequence is CASSPSDGELFF. DNA of the CDR3: TGCGCCAGCAGCCCGAGTGACGGGGAGCTGTTTTTT. The chain recombines TRBV4-3 with TRBJ2-2; no reliable D call. Germline V gives CDR1 LGHNA, CDR2 YSLEER. The CDR3 sequence is 12 residues long. Trimming left V 4 bases short and J 7 bases short, with 7 bases between.

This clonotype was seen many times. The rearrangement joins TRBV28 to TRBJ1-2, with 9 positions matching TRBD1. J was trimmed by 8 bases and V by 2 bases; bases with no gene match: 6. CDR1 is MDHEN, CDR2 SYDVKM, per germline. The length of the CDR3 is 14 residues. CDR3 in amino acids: CASSLGQGSSGYTF. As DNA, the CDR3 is TGTGCCAGCAGTTTAGGACAGGGGTCGTCCGGCTACACCTTC.

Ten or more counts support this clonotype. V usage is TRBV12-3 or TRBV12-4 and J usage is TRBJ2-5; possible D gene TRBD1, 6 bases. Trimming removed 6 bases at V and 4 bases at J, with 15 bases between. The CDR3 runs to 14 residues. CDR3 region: CASRTTGTAETQYF. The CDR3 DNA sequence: TGTGCCAGCAGGACAACAGGGACGGCAGAGACCCAGTACTTC.

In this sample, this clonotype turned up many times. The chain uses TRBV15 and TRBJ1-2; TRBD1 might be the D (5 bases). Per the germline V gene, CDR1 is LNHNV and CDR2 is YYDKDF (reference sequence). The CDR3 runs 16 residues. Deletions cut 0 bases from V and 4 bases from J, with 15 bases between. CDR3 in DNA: TGTGCCACCAGCAGAGATCGGGGAGACAGTGTCTATGGCTACACCTTC. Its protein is CATSRDRGDSVYGYTF.

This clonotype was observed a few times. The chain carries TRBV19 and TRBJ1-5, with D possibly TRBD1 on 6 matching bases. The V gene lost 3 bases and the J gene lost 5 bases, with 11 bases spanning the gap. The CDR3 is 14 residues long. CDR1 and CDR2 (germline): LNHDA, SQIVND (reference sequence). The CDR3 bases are TGTGCCAGTAGTATTGGGCAGGGGTATCAGCCCCAGCATTTT. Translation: CASSIGQGYQPQHF.

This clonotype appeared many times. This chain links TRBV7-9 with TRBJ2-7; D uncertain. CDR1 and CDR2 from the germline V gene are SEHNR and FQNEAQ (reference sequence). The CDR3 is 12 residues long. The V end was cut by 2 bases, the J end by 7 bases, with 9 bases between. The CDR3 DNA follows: TGTGCCAGCAGCTTAACCCAACATGAGCAGTACTTC. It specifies CASSLTQHEQYF.

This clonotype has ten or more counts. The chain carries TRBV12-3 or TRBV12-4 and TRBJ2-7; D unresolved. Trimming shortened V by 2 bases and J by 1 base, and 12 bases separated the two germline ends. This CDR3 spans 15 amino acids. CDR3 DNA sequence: TGTGCCAGCAGTTTACCCGACAATGCTTCCTACGAGCAGTACTTC. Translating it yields CASSLPDNASYEQYF.

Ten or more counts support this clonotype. The CDR3 reads CASRRQGGIEAFF. As DNA, the CDR3 is TGTGCCAGCAGGAGACAGGGAGGAATTGAAGCTTTCTTT. The rearrangement links TRBV27 to TRBJ1-1; the match to TRBD1 covers 7 bases. CDR1 and CDR2 from the germline V gene are MNHEY and SMNVEV (reference sequence). The CDR3 extends over 13 amino acids. The trim removed 6 bases at V and 7 bases at J, leaving 8 bases unmatched.

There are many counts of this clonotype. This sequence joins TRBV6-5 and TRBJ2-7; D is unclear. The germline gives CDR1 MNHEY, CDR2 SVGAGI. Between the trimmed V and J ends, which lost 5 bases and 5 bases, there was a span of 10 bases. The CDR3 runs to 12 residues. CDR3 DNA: TGTGCCAGCAGTCCCCCCGGAAACGAGCAGTACTTC. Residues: CASSPPGNEQYF.

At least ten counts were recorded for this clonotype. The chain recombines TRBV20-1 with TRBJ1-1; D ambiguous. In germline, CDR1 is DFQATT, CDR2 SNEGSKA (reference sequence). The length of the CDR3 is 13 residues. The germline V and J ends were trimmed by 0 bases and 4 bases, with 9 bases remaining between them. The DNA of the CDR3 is TGCAGTGCTAGAGATCCCGTATTCACTGAAGCTTTCTTT. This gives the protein CSARDPVFTEAFF.

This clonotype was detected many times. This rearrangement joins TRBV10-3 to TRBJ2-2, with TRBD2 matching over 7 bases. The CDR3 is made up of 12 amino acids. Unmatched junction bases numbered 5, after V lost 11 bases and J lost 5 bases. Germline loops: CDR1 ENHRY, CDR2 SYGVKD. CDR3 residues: CAAGLGTGELFF. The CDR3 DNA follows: TGTGCCGCCGGACTAGGAACCGGGGAGCTGTTTTTT.

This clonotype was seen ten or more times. In DNA form, the CDR3 reads TGTGCCAGCTCACCAACCGGGCCCTACGAGCAGTACTTC. It codes for CASSPTGPYEQYF. The V call is TRBV18, the J call TRBJ2-7; D remains ambiguous. Between the trimmed V and J ends, which lost 2 bases and 2 bases, there was a span of 7 bases. This CDR3 is built from 13 residues. The germline V gene encodes CDR1 KGHSH and CDR2 LQKENI.

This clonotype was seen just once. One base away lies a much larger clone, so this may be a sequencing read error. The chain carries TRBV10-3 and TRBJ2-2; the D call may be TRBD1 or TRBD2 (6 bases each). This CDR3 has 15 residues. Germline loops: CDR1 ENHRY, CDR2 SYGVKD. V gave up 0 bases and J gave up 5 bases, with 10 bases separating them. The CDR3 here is CAISESEGGTGELFF. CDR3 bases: TGTGCCATCAGTGAGTCGGAAGGGGGGACCGGGGAGCTGTTTTTT.

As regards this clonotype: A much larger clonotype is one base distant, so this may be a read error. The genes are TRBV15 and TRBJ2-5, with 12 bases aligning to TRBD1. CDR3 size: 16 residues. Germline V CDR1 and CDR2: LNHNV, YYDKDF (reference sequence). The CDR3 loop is CVTSIRDRGRRETQYF. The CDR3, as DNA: TGTGTCACCAGCATAAGGGACAGGGGGCGCCGTGAGACCCAGTACTTC.

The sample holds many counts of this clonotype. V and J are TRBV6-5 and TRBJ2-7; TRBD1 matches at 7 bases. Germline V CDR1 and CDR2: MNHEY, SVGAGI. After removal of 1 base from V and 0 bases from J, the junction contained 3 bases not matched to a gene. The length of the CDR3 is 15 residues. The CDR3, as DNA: TGTGCCAGCAGTTACTATACAGGGGCCTCCTACGAGCAGTACTTC. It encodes CASSYYTGASYEQYF.

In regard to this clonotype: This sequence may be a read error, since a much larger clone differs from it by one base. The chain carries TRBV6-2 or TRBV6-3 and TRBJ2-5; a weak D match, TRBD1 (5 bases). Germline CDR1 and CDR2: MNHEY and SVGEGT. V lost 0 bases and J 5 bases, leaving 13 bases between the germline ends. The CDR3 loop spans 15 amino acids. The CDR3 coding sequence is TGTGCCAGCAGTTACTCGTGGACACAAGAGGAGACCCAGTACTTC. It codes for CASSYSWTQEETQYF.